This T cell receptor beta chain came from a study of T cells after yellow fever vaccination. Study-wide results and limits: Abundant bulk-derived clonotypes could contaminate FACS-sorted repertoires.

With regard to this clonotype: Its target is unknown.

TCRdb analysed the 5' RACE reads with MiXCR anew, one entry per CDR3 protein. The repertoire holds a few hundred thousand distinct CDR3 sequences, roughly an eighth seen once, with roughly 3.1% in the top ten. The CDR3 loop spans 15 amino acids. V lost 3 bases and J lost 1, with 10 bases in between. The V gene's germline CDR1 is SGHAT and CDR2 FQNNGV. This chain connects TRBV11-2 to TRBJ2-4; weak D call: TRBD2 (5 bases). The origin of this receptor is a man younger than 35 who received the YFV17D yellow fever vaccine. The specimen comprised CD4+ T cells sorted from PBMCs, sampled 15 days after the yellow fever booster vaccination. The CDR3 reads CASSFTAEAKNIQYF. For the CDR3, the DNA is TGTGCCAGCAGCTTTACAGCGGAGGCCAAAAACATTCAGTACTTC. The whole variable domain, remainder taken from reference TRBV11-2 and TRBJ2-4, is EAGVAQSPRYKIIEKRQSVAFWCNPISGHATLYWYQQILGQGPKLLIQFQNNGVVDDSQLPKDRFSAERLKGVDSTLKIQPAKLEDSAVYLCASSFTAEAKNIQYFGAGTRLSVL.